These 19 T cell receptor beta chains originate from one sample sequenced in a study of response to subunit inactivated influenza vaccine. MiXCR, run by TCRdb on the RT-PCR reads, gives a single entry per CDR3 protein. There are about 500,000 distinct CDR3 sequences in the sample; approximately 16% occur only once, and less than 4% lies in the top ten. The sequences come from CD4+ T cells sorted from PBMCs, collected less than 30 months after vaccination. Every receptor here comes from a man between 50 and 70 years old who received an inactivated influenza vaccine.

The J gene is TRBJ2-2, the V gene TRBV9; D might be TRBD1 (5 bases). This CDR3 spans 15 amino acids. Germline assignment: CDR1 SGDLS and CDR2 YYNGEE. Trimming removed 4 bases from V and 4 bases from J, with 14 bases in between. The CDR3 DNA is TGTGCCAGCAGCCCAAGCAGGGCCGGCACCGGGGAGCTGTTTTTT. It specifies CASSPSRAGTGELFF.

This clonotype was picked up many times. The V gene is TRBV15, the J gene TRBJ2-3; possibly TRBD2 for D (5 bases). Germline CDR1 reads LNHNV; CDR2 reads YYDKDF (reference sequence). Trimming took off 4 bases at V and 3 bases at J, with 17 bases between the two ends. The CDR3 has 16 residues. CDR3 protein: CATSTLLSAKTDTQYF. The CDR3 DNA follows: TGTGCCACCAGCACCCTTCTTAGCGCGAAAACAGATACGCAGTATTTT.

The table lists this clonotype with many counts. This sequence joins TRBV7-2 and TRBJ2-1, with D possibly matching TRBD1 (6 bases). Germline assignment: CDR1 SGHTA and CDR2 FQGNSA. The V end lost 0 bases, the J end lost 3 bases, and 9 bases lay between the germline ends. The CDR3 totals 15 residues. The CDR3 DNA follows: TGTGCCAGCAGCTTAGCGGCAGGGGTCTACAATGAGCAGTTCTTC. Translated: CASSLAAGVYNEQFF.

This rearrangement joins TRBV6-5 to TRBJ2-1; 11 nucleotides agree with TRBD1. The CDR3 runs 16 residues. Germline V CDR1 and CDR2: MNHEY, SVGAGI. V shed 2 bases, J shed 7 bases, and the junction held 7 bases outside the gene matches. The CDR3 here is CASSYGGQGAKNEQFF. CDR3 nucleotide sequence: TGTGCCAGCAGTTACGGCGGACAGGGGGCGAAGAATGAGCAGTTCTTC.

This clonotype was seen a handful of times. The chain employs TRBV12-3 or TRBV12-4 and TRBJ2-1, with a tentative D call TRBD2 (5 bases). Trimming stripped 5 bases from V and 6 bases from J, with 8 bases between. This CDR3 is built from 12 residues. CDR3 amino acids: CASSHRGNEQFF. DNA for the CDR3: TGTGCCAGCAGTCACCGGGGCAATGAGCAGTTCTTC.

This clonotype was recorded at least ten times. V is TRBV12-3 or TRBV12-4 and J is TRBJ1-5; weak D call: TRBD1 (5 bases). V was shortened by 4 bases and J by 4 bases, with 11 bases between the two germline ends. This CDR3 spans 14 amino acids. In DNA form, the CDR3 reads TGTGCCAGCAGTTGGAGGGACCGGAATCAGCCCCAGCATTTT. Translated, it gives CASSWRDRNQPQHF.

This clonotype was counted only a few times. The chain couples TRBV12-3 or TRBV12-4 to TRBJ1-5, with 9 positions matching TRBD1. The V segment lost 6 bases and the J segment 7 bases; nucleotides outside the gene matches: 7. The CDR3 spans 14 residues. The CDR3 here is CASSLQGARQPQHF. In nucleotides, the CDR3 is TGTGCCAGCAGCCTACAGGGGGCGAGGCAGCCCCAGCATTTT.

The table lists this clonotype with a few counts. The genes are TRBV2 and TRBJ2-3; either TRBD1 or TRBD2 may fit D (6 bases each). Germline CDR1 and CDR2: SNHLY and FYNNEI. V lost 4 bases and J lost 7, with 9 bases in between. This CDR3 comprises 12 residues. CDR3 in DNA: TGTGCCAGCAGTGCCGGGGGCAATACGCAGTATTTT. Protein sequence: CASSAGGNTQYF. Full variable domain (outside the CDR3, taken from reference TRBV2 and TRBJ2-3): EPEVTQTPSHQVTQMGQEVILRCVPISNHLYFYWYRQILGQKVEFLVSFYNNEISEKSEIFDDQFSVERPDGSNFTLKIRSTKLEDSAMYFCASSAGGNTQYFGPGTRLTVL.

The chain employs TRBV2 and TRBJ2-1; unclear D gene. The CDR3 is 13 residues long. The germline V and J ends were trimmed by 2 bases and 6 bases, with 8 bases remaining between them. Germline CDR1 is SNHLY and CDR2 is FYNNEI. The CDR3 region has the DNA TGTGCCAGCAGTGAATCAGTTTTCAATGAGCAGTTCTTC. Its protein product is CASSESVFNEQFF.

This clonotype has only a few counts. For the CDR3, the DNA is TGTGCCAGCAGCTTGTTGAGTCGACACTCGAACACTGAAGCTTTCTTT. Its translation: CASSLLSRHSNTEAFF. The V gene is TRBV5-5, the J gene TRBJ1-1, with D unclear. The germline V gene encodes CDR1 SGHKS and CDR2 YYEKEE (reference sequence). The CDR3 extends over 16 amino acids. Trimming cost V 1 base and J 1 base, with 14 bases left between them.

The rearrangement links TRBV6-2 or TRBV6-3 to TRBJ2-7, with TRBD2 matching over 9 bases. Germline-derived CDR1 and CDR2 are MNHEY and SVGEGT. This CDR3 is 14 amino acids long. V lost 3 bases and J lost 3; bases outside the gene matches: 3. The CDR3 region is CASSYSGSGYEQYF. CDR3 bases: TGTGCCAGCAGTTATAGCGGGAGTGGCTACGAGCAGTACTTC.

The rearrangement links TRBV20-1 to TRBJ1-1, with D perhaps matching TRBD1 (5 bases). V was trimmed by 0 bases and J by 1 base, leaving 15 bases between them. Germline V gives CDR1 DFQATT, CDR2 SNEGSKA (reference sequence). The CDR3 runs to 16 residues. Here the CDR3 DNA reads TGCAGTGCTAGAGAAGGGGTGAGGGCCGAGAACACTGAAGCTTTCTTT. It encodes CSAREGVRAENTEAFF.

This clonotype occurred many times. The chain combines TRBV11-2 with TRBJ1-3; D possibly corresponds to TRBD1 (6 bases). Trimming removed 3 bases at V and 6 bases at J, with 15 bases between. Germline V gives CDR1 SGHAT, CDR2 FQNNGV. The CDR3 is made up of 15 amino acids. DNA for the CDR3: TGTGCCAGCAGCTTGGGGGGGCAGGTGGCAAACACCATATATTTT. It specifies CASSLGGQVANTIYF.

The rearrangement links TRBV24-1 to TRBJ2-7, with TRBD1 as a possible D gene (6 bases). V shed 2 bases and J shed 3 bases, with 10 bases lying between them. The CDR3 is 14 amino acids. The germline V gene has CDR1 KGHDR and CDR2 SFDVKD. CDR3 loop: CATSDSGQSYEQYF. The DNA for the CDR3 is TGTGCCACCAGTGATTCAGGACAGAGCTACGAGCAGTACTTC.

V is TRBV7-2 and J is TRBJ2-6; D not certain. CDR1 and CDR2 from the germline V gene are SGHTA and FQGNSA. The CDR3 runs to 16 residues. Between the trimmed V and J ends, which lost 5 bases and 1 base, there was a span of 12 bases. As DNA, the CDR3 is TGTGCCAGCAGCCCCCAAGTTAGATCTGGGGCCAACGTCCTGACTTTC. This sequence encodes CASSPQVRSGANVLTF.

The chain is built from TRBV14 and TRBJ1-1; D remains ambiguous. The V end lost 1 base, the J end lost 4 bases, and 10 bases lay between the germline ends. Per the germline V gene, CDR1 is SGHDN and CDR2 is FVKESK. There are 14 residues in the CDR3. CDR3 in amino acids: CASSQVVGLTEAFF. CDR3 DNA: TGTGCCAGCAGCCAAGTTGTTGGGCTCACTGAAGCTTTCTTT.

CDR3 in DNA: TGCAGTGCTAGTCGGGACAGGGGATCTGGGGGCAATCAGCCCCAGCATTTT. Its protein is CSASRDRGSGGNQPQHF. The chain is built from TRBV20-1 and TRBJ1-5; 10 bases are shared with TRBD1. The ends lost 3 bases at V and 2 bases at J; junction bases unmatched: 10. Germline CDR1 DFQATT, CDR2 SNEGSKA (reference sequence). The CDR3 contains 17 residues.

This clonotype was counted a few times. V is TRBV11-2 and J is TRBJ2-7; D remains ambiguous. Germline loops: CDR1 SGHAT, CDR2 FQNNGV. The CDR3 contains 17 residues. V dropped 0 bases and J dropped 0 bases, with 15 bases sitting between them. CDR3 in amino acids: CASSLDRARKSSYEQYF. In DNA form, the CDR3 reads TGTGCCAGCAGCTTAGATCGGGCCAGGAAGAGCTCCTACGAGCAGTACTTC.

This clonotype was observed a few times. The chain is built from TRBV20-1 and TRBJ2-1; D tentatively reads TRBD1 or TRBD2 (5 bases each). In germline, CDR1 is DFQATT, CDR2 SNEGSKA (reference sequence). The V end was cut by 4 bases, the J end by 0 bases, with 10 bases between. The CDR3 consists of 14 residues. The CDR3 nucleotides are TGCAGTGCTATCCCTGGGGGCTCCTACAATGAGCAGTTCTTC. It encodes CSAIPGGSYNEQFF.